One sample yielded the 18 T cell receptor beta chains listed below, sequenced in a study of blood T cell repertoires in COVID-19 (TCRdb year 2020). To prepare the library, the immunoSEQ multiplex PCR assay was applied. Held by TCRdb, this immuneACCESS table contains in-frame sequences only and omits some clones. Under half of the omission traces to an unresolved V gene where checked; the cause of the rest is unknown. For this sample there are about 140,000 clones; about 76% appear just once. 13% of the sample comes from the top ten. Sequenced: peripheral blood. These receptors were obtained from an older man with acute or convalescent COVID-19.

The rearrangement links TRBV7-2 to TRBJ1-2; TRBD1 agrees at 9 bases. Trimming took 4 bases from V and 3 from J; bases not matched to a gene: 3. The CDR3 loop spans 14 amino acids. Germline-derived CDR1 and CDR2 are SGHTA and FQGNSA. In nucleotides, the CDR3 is TGTGCCAGCAGCTCGGACAGGGGTCACTATGGCTACACCTTC. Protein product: CASSSDRGHYGYTF.

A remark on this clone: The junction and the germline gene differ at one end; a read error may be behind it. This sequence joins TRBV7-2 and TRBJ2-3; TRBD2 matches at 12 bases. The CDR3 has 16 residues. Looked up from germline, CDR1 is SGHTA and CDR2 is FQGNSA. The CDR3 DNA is TGTGCCAGCAGCCTAGCGGGGGGGACTAGCACAGATACGCAGTATTTT. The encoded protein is CASSLAGGTSTDTQYF.

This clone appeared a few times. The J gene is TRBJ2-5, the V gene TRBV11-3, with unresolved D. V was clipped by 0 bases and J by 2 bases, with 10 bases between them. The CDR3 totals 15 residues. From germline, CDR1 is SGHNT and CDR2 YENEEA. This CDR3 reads CASSLDGGRQETQYF. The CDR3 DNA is TGTGCCAGCAGCTTAGATGGCGGCAGACAAGAGACCCAGTACTTC.

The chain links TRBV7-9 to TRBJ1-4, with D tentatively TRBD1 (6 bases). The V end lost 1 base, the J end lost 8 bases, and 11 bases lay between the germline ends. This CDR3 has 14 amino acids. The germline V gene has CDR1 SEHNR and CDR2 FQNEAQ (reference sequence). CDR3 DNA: TGTGCCAGCAGCTTAGGCGGGGGCCAAGAAAAACTGTTTTTT. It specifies CASSLGGGQEKLFF. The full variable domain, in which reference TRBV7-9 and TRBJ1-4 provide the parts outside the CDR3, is DTGVSQNPRHKITKRGQNVTFRCDPISEHNRLYWYRQTLGQGPEFLTYFQNEAQLEKSRLLSDRFSAERPKGSFSTLEIQRTEQGDSAMYLCASSLGGGQEKLFFGSGTQLSVL.

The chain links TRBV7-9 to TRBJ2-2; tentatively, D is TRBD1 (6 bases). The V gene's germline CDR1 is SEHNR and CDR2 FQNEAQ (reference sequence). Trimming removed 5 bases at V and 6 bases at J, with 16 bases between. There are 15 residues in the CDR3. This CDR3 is CASSPGQTSAGELFF. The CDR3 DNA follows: TGTGCCAGCAGCCCAGGACAGACGTCGGCCGGGGAGCTGTTTTTT.

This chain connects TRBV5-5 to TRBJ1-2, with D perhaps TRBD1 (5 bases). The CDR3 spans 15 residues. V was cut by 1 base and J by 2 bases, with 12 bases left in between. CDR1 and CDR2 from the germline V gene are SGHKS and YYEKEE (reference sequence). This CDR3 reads CASSLFQGANYGYTF. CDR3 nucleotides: TGTGCCAGCAGCTTGTTTCAGGGTGCCAACTATGGCTACACCTTC.

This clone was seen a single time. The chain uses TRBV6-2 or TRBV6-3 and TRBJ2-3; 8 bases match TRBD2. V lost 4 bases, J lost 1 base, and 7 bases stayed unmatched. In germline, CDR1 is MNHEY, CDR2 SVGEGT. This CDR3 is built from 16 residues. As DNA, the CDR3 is TGTGCCAGCAGTTCCCCGGGAGGGGGGCGCACAGATACGCAGTATTTT. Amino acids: CASSSPGGGRTDTQYF.

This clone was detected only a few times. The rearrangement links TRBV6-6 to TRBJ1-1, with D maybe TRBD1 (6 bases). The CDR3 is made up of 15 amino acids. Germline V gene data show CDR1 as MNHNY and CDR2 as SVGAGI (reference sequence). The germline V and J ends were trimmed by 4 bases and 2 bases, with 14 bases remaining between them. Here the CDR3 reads CASSSYRVGNTEAFF. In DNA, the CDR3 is TGTGCCAGCAGTTCCTACAGGGTCGGTAACACTGAAGCTTTCTTT.

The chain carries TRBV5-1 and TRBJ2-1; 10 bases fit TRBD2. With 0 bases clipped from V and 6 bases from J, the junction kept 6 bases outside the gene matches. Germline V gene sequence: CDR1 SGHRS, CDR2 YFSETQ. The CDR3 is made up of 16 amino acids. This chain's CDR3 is CASSLAPSSGGNEQFF. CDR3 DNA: TGCGCCAGCAGCTTGGCCCCGTCTAGCGGGGGCAATGAGCAGTTCTTC.

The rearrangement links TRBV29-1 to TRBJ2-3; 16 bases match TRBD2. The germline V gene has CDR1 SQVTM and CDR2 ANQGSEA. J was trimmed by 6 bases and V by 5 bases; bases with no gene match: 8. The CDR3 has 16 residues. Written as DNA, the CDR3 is TGCAGCGTTTCGGGGACTAGCGGGGGGGCGATGGATACGCAGTATTTT. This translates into CSVSGTSGGAMDTQYF.

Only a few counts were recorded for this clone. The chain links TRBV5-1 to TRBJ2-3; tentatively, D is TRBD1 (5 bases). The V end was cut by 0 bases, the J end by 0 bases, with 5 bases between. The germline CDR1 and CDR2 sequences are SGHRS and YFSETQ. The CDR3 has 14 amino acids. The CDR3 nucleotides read TGCGCCAGCAGCTTGGGACAGAGCACAGATACGCAGTATTTT. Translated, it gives CASSLGQSTDTQYF.

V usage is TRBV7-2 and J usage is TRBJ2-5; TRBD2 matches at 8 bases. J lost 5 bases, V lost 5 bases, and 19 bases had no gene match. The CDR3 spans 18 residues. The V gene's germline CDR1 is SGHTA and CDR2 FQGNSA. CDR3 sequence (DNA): TGTGCCAGCAGCCCGAAGCGGGGAGGCGGGAGGAAGGCGGAGACCCAGTACTTC. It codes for CASSPKRGGGRKAETQYF.

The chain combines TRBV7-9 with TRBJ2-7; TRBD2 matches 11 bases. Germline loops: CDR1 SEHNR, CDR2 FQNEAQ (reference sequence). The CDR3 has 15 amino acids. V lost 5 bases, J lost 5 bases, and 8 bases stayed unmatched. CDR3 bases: TGTGCCAGCAGCGCACGACTAGCGGGGATCGACGAGCAGTACTTC. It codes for CASSARLAGIDEQYF.

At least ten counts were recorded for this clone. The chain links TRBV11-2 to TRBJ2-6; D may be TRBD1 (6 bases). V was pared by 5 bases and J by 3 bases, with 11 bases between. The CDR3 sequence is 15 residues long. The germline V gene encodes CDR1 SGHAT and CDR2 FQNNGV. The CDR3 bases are TGTGCCAGCAGCCGCCGGACAGTTGGGGCCAACGTCCTGACTTTC. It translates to CASSRRTVGANVLTF. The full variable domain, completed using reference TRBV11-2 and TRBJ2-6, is EAGVAQSPRYKIIEKRQSVAFWCNPISGHATLYWYQQILGQGPKLLIQFQNNGVVDDSQLPKDRFSAERLKGVDSTLKIQPAKLEDSAVYLCASSRRTVGANVLTFGAGSRLTVL.

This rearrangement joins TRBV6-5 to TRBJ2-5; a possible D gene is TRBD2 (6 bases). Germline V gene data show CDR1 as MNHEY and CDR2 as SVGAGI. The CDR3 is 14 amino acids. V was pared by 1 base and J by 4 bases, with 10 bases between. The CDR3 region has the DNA TGTGCCAGCAGTTACTTAGCGGTTGGAGAGACCCAGTACTTC. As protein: CASSYLAVGETQYF.

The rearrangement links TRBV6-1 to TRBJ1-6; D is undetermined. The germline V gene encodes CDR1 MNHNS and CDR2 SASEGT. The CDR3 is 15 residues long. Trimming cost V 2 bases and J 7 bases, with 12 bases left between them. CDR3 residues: CASSERREANSPLHF. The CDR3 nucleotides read TGTGCCAGCAGTGAACGGAGGGAAGCGAATTCACCCCTCCACTTT.

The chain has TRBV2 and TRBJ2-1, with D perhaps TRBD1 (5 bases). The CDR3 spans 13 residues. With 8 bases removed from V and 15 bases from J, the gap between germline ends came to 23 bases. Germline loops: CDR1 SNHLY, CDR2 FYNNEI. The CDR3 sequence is CASSKKPTGEWFF. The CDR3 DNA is TGTGCCAGCTCGAAGAAGCCCACAGGAGAGTGGTTCTTC.

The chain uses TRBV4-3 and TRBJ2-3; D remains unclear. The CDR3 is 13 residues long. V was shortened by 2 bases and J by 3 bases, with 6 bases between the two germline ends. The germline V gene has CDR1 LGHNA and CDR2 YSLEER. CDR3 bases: TGCGCCAGCAGCCAAACGGTTACAGATACGCAGTATTTT. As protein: CASSQTVTDTQYF.